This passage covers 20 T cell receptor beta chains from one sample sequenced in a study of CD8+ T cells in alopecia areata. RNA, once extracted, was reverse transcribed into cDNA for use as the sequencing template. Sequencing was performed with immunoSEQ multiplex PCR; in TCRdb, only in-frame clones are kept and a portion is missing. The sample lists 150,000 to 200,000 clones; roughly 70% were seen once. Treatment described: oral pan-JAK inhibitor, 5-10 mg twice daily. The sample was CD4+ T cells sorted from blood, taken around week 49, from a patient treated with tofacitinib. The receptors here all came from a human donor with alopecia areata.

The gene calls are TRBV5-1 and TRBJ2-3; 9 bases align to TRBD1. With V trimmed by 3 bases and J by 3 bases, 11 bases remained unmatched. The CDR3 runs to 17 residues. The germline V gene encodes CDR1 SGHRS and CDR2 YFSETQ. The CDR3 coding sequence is TGCGCCAGCAGCTGGGGGACAGGGCGATTCAGAACAGATACGCAGTATTTT. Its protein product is CASSWGTGRFRTDTQYF.

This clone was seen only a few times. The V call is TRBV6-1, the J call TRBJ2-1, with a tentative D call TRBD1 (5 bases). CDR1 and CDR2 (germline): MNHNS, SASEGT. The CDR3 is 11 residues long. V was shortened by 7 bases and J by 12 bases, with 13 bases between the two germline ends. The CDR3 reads CASNRFGPQFF. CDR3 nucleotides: TGTGCCAGCAACAGGTTCGGACCGCAGTTCTTC.

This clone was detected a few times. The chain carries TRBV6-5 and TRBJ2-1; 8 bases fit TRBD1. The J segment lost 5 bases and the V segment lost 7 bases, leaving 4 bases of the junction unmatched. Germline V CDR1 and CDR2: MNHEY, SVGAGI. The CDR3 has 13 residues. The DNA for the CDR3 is TGTGCCAGCACCACGACAGGGGACAATGAGCAGTTCTTC. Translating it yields CASTTTGDNEQFF.

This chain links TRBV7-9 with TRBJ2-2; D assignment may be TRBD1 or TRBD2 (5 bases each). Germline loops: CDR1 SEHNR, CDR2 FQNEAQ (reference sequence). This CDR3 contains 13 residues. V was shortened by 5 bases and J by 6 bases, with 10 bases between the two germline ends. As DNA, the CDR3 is TGTGCCAGCAGCACCTCGGGGCCCGGGGAGCTGTTTTTT. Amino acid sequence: CASSTSGPGELFF. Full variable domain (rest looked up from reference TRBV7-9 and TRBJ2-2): DTGVSQNPRHKITKRGQNVTFRCDPISEHNRLYWYRQTLGQGPEFLTYFQNEAQLEKSRLLSDRFSAERPKGSFSTLEIQRTEQGDSAMYLCASSTSGPGELFFGEGSRLTVL.

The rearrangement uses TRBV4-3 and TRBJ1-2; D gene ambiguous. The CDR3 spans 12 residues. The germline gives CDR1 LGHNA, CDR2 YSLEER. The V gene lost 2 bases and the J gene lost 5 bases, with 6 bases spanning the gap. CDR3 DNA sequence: TGCGCCAGCAGCCAACCCGGATATGGCTACACCTTC. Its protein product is CASSQPGYGYTF.

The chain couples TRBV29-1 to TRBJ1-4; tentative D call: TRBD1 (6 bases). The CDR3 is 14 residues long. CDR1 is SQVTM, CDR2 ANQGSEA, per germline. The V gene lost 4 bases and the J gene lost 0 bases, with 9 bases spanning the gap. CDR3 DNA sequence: TGCAGCGTTGGACAGGAAGCAACTAATGAAAAACTGTTTTTT. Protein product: CSVGQEATNEKLFF.

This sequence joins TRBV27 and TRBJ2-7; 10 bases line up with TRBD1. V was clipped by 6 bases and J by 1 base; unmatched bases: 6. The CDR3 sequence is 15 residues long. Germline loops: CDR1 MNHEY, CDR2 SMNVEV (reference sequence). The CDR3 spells CASSRTGGFSYEQYF. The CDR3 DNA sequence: TGTGCCAGCAGCCGGACAGGGGGATTTTCCTACGAGCAGTACTTC.

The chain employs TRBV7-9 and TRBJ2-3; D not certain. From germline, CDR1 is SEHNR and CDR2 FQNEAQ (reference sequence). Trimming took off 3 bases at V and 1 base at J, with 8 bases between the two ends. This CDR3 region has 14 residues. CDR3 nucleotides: TGTGCCAGCAGCTTGGGTTTCGGCACAGATACGCAGTATTTT. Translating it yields CASSLGFGTDTQYF.

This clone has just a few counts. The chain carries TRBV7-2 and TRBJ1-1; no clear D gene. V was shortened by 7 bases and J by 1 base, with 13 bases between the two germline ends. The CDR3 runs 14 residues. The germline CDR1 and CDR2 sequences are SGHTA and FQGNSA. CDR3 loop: CASTPRVGNTEAFF. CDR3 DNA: TGTGCCAGCACCCCCCGAGTGGGGAACACTGAAGCTTTCTTT.

DNA for the CDR3: TGTGCCATCAGCCCCGGGACAGAAGGCAATCAGCCCCAGCATTTT. Amino acid sequence: CAISPGTEGNQPQHF. This rearrangement joins TRBV10-3 to TRBJ1-5, with TRBD1 matching 7 bases. Germline V gene sequence: CDR1 ENHRY, CDR2 SYGVKD. V gave up 6 bases and J gave up 2 bases; unmatched junction bases: 7. The CDR3 is 15 residues long.

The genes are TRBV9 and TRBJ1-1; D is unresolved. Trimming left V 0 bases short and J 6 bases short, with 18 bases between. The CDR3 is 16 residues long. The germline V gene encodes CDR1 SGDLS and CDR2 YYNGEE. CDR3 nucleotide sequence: TGTGCCAGCAGCGTAGAATCCGGACTCCGAGGTGCTGAAGCTTTCTTT. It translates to CASSVESGLRGAEAFF.

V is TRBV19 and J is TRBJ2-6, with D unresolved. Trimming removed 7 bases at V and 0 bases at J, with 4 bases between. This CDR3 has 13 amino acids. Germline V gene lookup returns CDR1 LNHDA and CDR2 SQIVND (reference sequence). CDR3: CASTISGANVLTF. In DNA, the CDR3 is TGTGCCAGTACGATCTCTGGGGCCAACGTCCTGACTTTC.

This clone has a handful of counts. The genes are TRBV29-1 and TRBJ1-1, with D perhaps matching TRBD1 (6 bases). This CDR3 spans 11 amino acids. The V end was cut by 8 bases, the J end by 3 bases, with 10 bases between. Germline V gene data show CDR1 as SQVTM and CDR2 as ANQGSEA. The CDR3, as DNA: TGCAGCTCACAGGGTTACACTGAAGCTTTCTTT. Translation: CSSQGYTEAFF.

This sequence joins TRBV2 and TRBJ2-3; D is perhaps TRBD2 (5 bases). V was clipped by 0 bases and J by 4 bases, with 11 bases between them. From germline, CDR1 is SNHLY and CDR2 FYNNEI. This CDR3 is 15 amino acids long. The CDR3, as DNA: TGTGCCAGCAGTGAAGCGGCCGGAGGACCAGATACGCAGTATTTT. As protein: CASSEAAGGPDTQYF.

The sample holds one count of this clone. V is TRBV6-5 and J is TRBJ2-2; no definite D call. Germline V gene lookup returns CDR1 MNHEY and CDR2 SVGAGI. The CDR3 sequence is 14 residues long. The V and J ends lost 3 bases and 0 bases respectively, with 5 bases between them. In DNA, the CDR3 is TGTGCCAGCAGTTATTTGGCGAACACCGGGGAGCTGTTTTTT. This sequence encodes CASSYLANTGELFF.

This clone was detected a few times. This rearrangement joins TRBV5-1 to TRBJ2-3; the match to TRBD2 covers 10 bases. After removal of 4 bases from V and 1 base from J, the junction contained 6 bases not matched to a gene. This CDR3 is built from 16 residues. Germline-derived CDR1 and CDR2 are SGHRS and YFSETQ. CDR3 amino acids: CASSPPLAGGTDTQYF. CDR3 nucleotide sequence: TGCGCCAGCAGCCCACCGCTAGCGGGGGGCACAGATACGCAGTATTTT.

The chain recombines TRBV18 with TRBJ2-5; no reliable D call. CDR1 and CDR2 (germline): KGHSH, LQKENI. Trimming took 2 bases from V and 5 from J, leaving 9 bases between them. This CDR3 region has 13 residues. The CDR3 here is CASSPSQRETQYF. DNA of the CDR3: TGTGCCAGCTCACCATCTCAGAGGGAGACCCAGTACTTC.

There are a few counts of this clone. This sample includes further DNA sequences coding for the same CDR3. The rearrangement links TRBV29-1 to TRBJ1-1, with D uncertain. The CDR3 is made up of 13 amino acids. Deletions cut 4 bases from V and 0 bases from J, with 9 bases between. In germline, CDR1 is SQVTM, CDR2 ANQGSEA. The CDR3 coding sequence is TGCAGCGTTGTTCCCAGGCTGAACACTGAAGCTTTCTTT. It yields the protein CSVVPRLNTEAFF.

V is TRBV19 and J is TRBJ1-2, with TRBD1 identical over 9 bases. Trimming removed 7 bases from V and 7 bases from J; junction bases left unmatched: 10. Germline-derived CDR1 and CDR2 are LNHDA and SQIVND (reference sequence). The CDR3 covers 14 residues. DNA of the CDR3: TGTGCCAGTAACGTACGGGGACAGGGAAGTGGCTACACCTTC. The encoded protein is CASNVRGQGSGYTF.

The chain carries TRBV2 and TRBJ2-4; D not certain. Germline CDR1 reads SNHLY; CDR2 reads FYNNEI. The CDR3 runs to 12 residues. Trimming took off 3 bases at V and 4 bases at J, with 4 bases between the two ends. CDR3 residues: CASSEQKNIQYF. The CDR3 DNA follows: TGTGCCAGCAGTGAGCAGAAAAACATTCAGTACTTC.